Detailed here is one T cell receptor (beta chain). What it recognizes is unknown. The data belong to a study of OX40 agonist ivuxolimab in advanced cancers. Across the whole study: The dose of intravenous ivuxolimab that patients received every 2 weeks ranged from 0.01 to 10 mg/kg.

The repertoire was sequenced with immunoSEQ multiplex PCR; TCRdb's copy has only in-frame clones and lacks some. The sample records approximately 100,000 clones, less than 95% being singletons. The CDR3 is made up of 16 amino acids. V lost 6 bases, J lost 5 bases, and 22 bases lay in between. The germline V gene encodes CDR1 SGHVS and CDR2 FQNEAQ. Regarding the study as a whole: Certain nonresponding patients likewise had low normalized T-cell clonal expansion. The mean number of expanded clones was higher in CD8+ T cells than in CD4+.

The chain has TRBV7-8 and TRBJ2-5; D is perhaps TRBD2 (6 bases). The material was CD4+ or CD8+ T cells sorted from blood, obtained in a trial of the OX40 agonist ivuxolimab. The TCR comes from an adult with an advanced solid tumor such as melanoma, head and neck, liver or kidney cancer. CDR3 sequence: CASRLTLGIGRETQYF. The CDR3 DNA reads as TGTGCCAGCAGGTTAACTCTTGGAATAGGGAGGGAGACCCAGTACTTC.